This note documents a single TCR beta chain sequence. The target antigen is unknown. PCR primers comprised 60 Vbeta and 13 Jbeta primers. Original handling: The authors later counted roughly 77 million unique TCR beta chains, some 12 million of them shared. Only in-frame clones appear in the TCRdb table, and some are missing; sequencing was by immunoSEQ multiplex PCR. V, J and clone size reflect that table, while D and trimming were determined from the DNA. The table shows more than 100,000 clones, with roughly four fifths occurring only once. These data originate in a study of cytomegalovirus exposure and HLA in healthy donors. Study-level points and caveats: There were some V segments, including TRBV6-2 and TRBV6-3, excluded as indistinguishable.

The CDR3 totals 12 residues. In germline, CDR1 is ENHRY, CDR2 SYGVKD. This TCR was sampled from a woman in her forties or fifties in good health and CMV-seropositive. The chain uses TRBV10-3 and TRBJ1-2, with D unresolved. Sequencing used PBMCs. CDR3 region: CAVRGAVYGYTF. The CDR3 DNA is TGTGCGGTTCGGGGAGCAGTTTATGGCTACACCTTC.